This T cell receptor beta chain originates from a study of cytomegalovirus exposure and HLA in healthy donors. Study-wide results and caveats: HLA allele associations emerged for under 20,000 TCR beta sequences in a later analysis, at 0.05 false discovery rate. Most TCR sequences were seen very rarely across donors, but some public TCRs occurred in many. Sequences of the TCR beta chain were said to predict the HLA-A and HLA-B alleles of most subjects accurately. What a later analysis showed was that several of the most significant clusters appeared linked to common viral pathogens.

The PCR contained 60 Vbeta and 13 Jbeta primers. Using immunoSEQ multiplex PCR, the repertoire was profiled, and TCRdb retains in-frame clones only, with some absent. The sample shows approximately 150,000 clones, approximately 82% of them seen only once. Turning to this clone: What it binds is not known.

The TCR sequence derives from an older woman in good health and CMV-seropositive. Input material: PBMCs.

The CDR3 DNA reads as TGTGCCAGCAGCTTGGCTGTAGCGGGAGGGCCTCCCTACAATGAGCAGTTCTTC. This sequence encodes CASSLAVAGGPPYNEQFF. This sequence joins TRBV7-2 and TRBJ2-1, with 11 bases aligning to TRBD2. The J segment lost 2 bases and the V segment lost 3 bases, leaving 9 bases of the junction unmatched. CDR3 length equals 18 residues. Looked up from germline, CDR1 is SGHTA and CDR2 is FQGNSA.